This T cell receptor (beta chain) was sequenced for a study of T cells in Graves' hyperthyroidism and ophthalmopathy (dated by TCRdb to the late 2010s). At the level of the whole study: Peripheral blood samples were taken at initial diagnosis, before any treatment was given. Whether ophthalmopathy could be predicted prospectively was tested in an independent validation cohort made up of approximately 19 hyperthyroidism patients plus 17 patients who later progressed to ophthalmopathy. To identify distinguishing TCR V-J signatures, a discovery cohort of about 100 patients was used, comprising fewer than 45 with Graves' ophthalmopathy and approximately 57 with stable Graves' hyperthyroidism. The approximately 90 discovery patients were randomly split 7:3 into training and test sets. Thyroid tissue and blood T-cell repertoires from about 6 Graves' hyperthyroidism patients were also compared in the study. The paper describes TCR Vbeta CDR3 sequencing of 135 peripheral blood samples, made up of 43 ophthalmopathy patients, over 70 hyperthyroidism patients and about 17 progressor patients. After sampling, hyperthyroidism patients received methimazole starting at 30 mg daily, and ophthalmopathy patients received high-dose intravenous methylprednisolone.

In its sample, this clonotype was seen many times. No cognate antigen has been identified for it. No per-base quality is available; no much larger clone lies one base away. The TCR beta CDR3 regions were amplified from RNA transcripts. For the first round of RT-PCR on the TCR CDR3, the HTBI primer set was used together with the Qiagen OneStep RT-PCR kit. Libraries were constructed in a second round of multiplex PCR, after which size selection and purification were performed. The libraries were sequenced on an Illumina HiSeq2000 using paired-end 100 bp reads. Processing in the source paper ran as follows. SOAPnuke was used to process the raw data, removing reads that contained adapters or uncalled bases, had a mean Phred below 15, or lacked an exact match to the constant primer or identifier. High-quality paired reads were merged with COPE v1.2.5, and unique nucleotide sequences were defined as clonotypes. MiTCR v1.1 was used to align the clonotypes against IMGT TRBV, TRBD and TRBJ reference segments. The analysis included only V-J combinations with a frequency above 0.0001, which together covered approximately 99% of the repertoires. The TCS score was defined as F50 (clonal expansion) divided by E x V (chaos), with BLOSUM62-based TCRdist calculated between CDR3 peptides within each V-J. Welch's t-statistics and random forest reduced 514 V-J features to 13, which were used in a naive Bayes classifier (R e1071). The Morisita-Horn index was used to measure how similar the thyroid and blood repertoires were. TCRdb passed the public sequencing reads through fastp at Q25 and MiXCR, retaining productive beta sequences. Every entry covers one CDR3 protein and lists the most common genes and DNA from its rows. The V and J calls here are based on TCRdb, not the publication. A total of more than 500,000 distinct CDR3 sequences appear in this sample, about 15% of them only once. The ten largest clones add up to 4.3% of the sample.

Ophthalmopathy patients had moderately to severely active disease, Clinical Activity Score of at least 3, NOSPECS grade of at least 4, and duration under 3 months. Exclusion was applied to patients with uncontrolled infections, other autoimmune diseases, pregnancy or lactation. Clinical symptoms, serum thyroxine and TRAb, thyroid ultrasound, and orbital computed tomography formed the basis for the diagnoses. Ficoll-Paque density gradient centrifugation was used to isolate PBMCs from around 9.1 ml of fresh peripheral blood. Total RNA was extracted using Trizol reagent, and RNA quality was assessed on an Agilent 2100 Bioanalyzer. The V end loses 6 bases and the J end loses 4 bases, and a stretch of 18 bases separates them. CDR1 is given as MDHEN and CDR2 as SYDVKM, both from the germline V gene. The CDR3 has 15 amino acids, counting the end cysteine and phenylalanine. The read is trimmed to its CDR3 DNA, 45 bases read in frame from base 1.

What the research found in general, with its limitations: Sample size was not statistically predetermined, and investigators were not blinded to group allocation. Ophthalmopathy was separated from stable hyperthyroidism by a 13 V-J signature model, with around 90% sensitivity and roughly 81% specificity obtained in cross-validation and 80%/75% obtained in testing. Most expanded thyroid clonotypes (frequency above 0.001) were also found in blood, which suggests that blood repertoires may mirror thyroid immune responses. In validation, the model predicted progression to ophthalmopathy a median of about 6.5 months before onset, with roughly 68% sensitivity and about 75% specificity.

This TCR was recovered from a woman between 40 and 55 years old with Graves' ophthalmopathy. The sequenced sample consisted of blood. The chain was built from TRBV28 and TRBJ2-5; the D gene is unclear. The sequenced DNA is TGTGCCAGCAGCCCTCCTCTAGGTACGGGAGAGACCCAGTACTTC. Its translation is CASSPPLGTGETQYF.